The 27 T cell receptor beta chains below were found in one sample sequenced in a study of OX40 agonist ivuxolimab in advanced cancers. The table came from immunoSEQ multiplex PCR; TCRdb's copy has only in-frame clones and leaves some out. The sample lists 50,000 or so clones, 88% seen once, with around 0.61% in the top ten. Here the sequenced sample was CD4+ or CD8+ T cells sorted from blood, taken in a trial of the OX40 agonist ivuxolimab. The receptors were sampled from an adult with an advanced solid tumor such as melanoma, head and neck, liver or kidney cancer.

The chain is built from TRBV18 and TRBJ2-7, with D perhaps TRBD1 (5 bases). Germline assignment: CDR1 KGHSH and CDR2 LQKENI. With 5 bases removed from V and 5 bases from J, the gap between germline ends came to 13 bases. There are 13 residues in the CDR3. The CDR3 nucleotides read TGTGCCAGCTCAAAGGAAGGGGATCACGAGCAGTACTTC. The encoded protein is CASSKEGDHEQYF.

V is TRBV9 and J is TRBJ1-2; possible D gene TRBD1, 6 bases. V was shortened by 3 bases and J by 4 bases, with 10 bases between the two germline ends. This CDR3 contains 13 residues. Germline assignment: CDR1 SGDLS and CDR2 YYNGEE. The CDR3: CASSATGFYGYTF. DNA of the CDR3: TGTGCCAGCAGCGCCACAGGGTTCTATGGCTACACCTTC.

The chain is built from TRBV11-2 and TRBJ1-3, with TRBD1 as a possible D gene (6 bases). V lost 0 bases to trimming and J lost 3 bases, with 9 bases between them. The CDR3 runs 15 residues. Germline loops: CDR1 SGHAT, CDR2 FQNNGV. Here the CDR3 reads CASSLDRGFGNTIYF. CDR3 nucleotide sequence: TGTGCCAGCAGCTTAGACAGGGGATTTGGAAACACCATATATTTT.

This chain joins TRBV5-8 and TRBJ1-5; no definite D call. From germline, CDR1 is SGHTS and CDR2 YDEGEE. The CDR3 totals 14 residues. The ends were cut back, 4 bases at V and 2 bases at J, with 10 bases in the middle. The CDR3 sequence is CASSRSSGNQPQHF. The CDR3 nucleotides read TGTGCCAGCAGCCGGTCATCCGGCAATCAGCCCCAGCATTTT.

This clone was detected only a few times. The chain links TRBV19 to TRBJ2-3; D is uncertain. Germline V gene sequence: CDR1 LNHDA, CDR2 SQIVND (reference sequence). This CDR3 has 14 amino acids. V lost 1 base, J lost 6 bases, and 11 bases lay in between. In DNA, the CDR3 is TGTGCCAGTAGTATAGTGGTGGGGTTGGATACGCAGTATTTT. It specifies CASSIVVGLDTQYF.

This chain uses TRBV6-6 with TRBJ1-5; D call uncertain. Deletions cut 2 bases from V and 2 bases from J, with 13 bases between. The CDR3 runs 16 residues. CDR1 MNHNY and CDR2 SVGAGI come from the germline V gene (reference sequence). CDR3 nucleotides: TGTGCCAGCAGTTACAACGAGGCGTTCGGCAATCAGCCCCAGCATTTT. This gives the protein CASSYNEAFGNQPQHF.

The chain couples TRBV2 to TRBJ1-3; D might be TRBD1 (5 bases). This CDR3 is 13 amino acids long. Trimming took 6 bases from V and 3 from J, leaving 9 bases between them. Looked up from germline, CDR1 is SNHLY and CDR2 is FYNNEI. Here the CDR3 DNA reads TGTGCCAGCAGCGACAGCAGTGGAAACACCATATATTTT. It is translated as CASSDSSGNTIYF. The full variable domain, rest sourced from reference TRBV2 and TRBJ1-3, is EPEVTQTPSHQVTQMGQEVILRCVPISNHLYFYWYRQILGQKVEFLVSFYNNEISEKSEIFDDQFSVERPDGSNFTLKIRSTKLEDSAMYFCASSDSSGNTIYFGEGSWLTVV.

V usage is TRBV6-1 and J usage is TRBJ2-4; TRBD2 might be the D (5 bases). Germline CDR1 is MNHNS and CDR2 is SASEGT. V lost 3 bases to trimming and J lost 3 bases, with 15 bases between them. The CDR3 contains 16 residues. As DNA, the CDR3 is TGTGCCAGCAGTGAGTTTTGGACTTCTGACAAAAACATTCAGTACTTC. Protein: CASSEFWTSDKNIQYF.

V gene TRBV11-2 combines with J gene TRBJ1-2, with a tentative D call TRBD1 (5 bases). Germline V gene sequence: CDR1 SGHAT, CDR2 FQNNGV. There are 14 residues in the CDR3. The germline V and J ends were trimmed by 2 bases and 4 bases, with 11 bases remaining between them. The CDR3 loop reads CASSLFEGSYGYTF. CDR3 nucleotides: TGTGCCAGCAGCTTATTTGAGGGGAGCTATGGCTACACCTTC.

The chain is built from TRBV7-2 and TRBJ2-2; D ambiguous. The V gene's germline CDR1 is SGHTA and CDR2 FQGNSA. This CDR3 has 15 residues. Trimming left V 0 bases short and J 1 base short, with 6 bases between. The CDR3 bases are TGTGCCAGCAGCTTAGCGATGATGAACACCGGGGAGCTGTTTTTT. Protein product: CASSLAMMNTGELFF.

The V call is TRBV7-9, the J call TRBJ2-1; D may be TRBD1 or TRBD2 (5 bases each). V was cut by 3 bases and J by 9 bases, with 12 bases left in between. Germline V lookup: CDR1 SEHNR, CDR2 FQNEAQ (reference sequence). The CDR3 spans 13 residues. In nucleotides, the CDR3 is TGTGCCAGCAGCTTGAAAGGGGACGGTGAGCAGTTCTTC. As protein: CASSLKGDGEQFF.

CDR3: CASSKDFRDREYGYTF. CDR3 DNA: TGTGCCAGTAGTAAGGATTTTAGGGACAGGGAATATGGCTACACCTTC. V is TRBV19 and J is TRBJ1-2, with 9 nucleotides matching TRBD1. V trimming: 4 bases; J trimming: 5 bases; junction bases outside the gene matches: 11. CDR3 length equals 16 residues. In germline, CDR1 is LNHDA, CDR2 SQIVND (reference sequence).

This chain uses TRBV5-1 with TRBJ2-2; the D is unclear. CDR1 SGHRS and CDR2 YFSETQ come from the germline V gene. The CDR3 spans 16 residues. Trimming took off 0 bases at V and 2 bases at J, with 11 bases between the two ends. For the CDR3, the DNA is TGCGCCAGCAGCTTGGAGGTTACAGCAAACACCGGGGAGCTGTTTTTT. Residues: CASSLEVTANTGELFF.

The sample holds one count of this clone. The chain links TRBV7-6 to TRBJ2-1; 12 positions agree with TRBD2. Germline-derived CDR1 and CDR2 are SGHVS and FNYEAQ. Losses at the gene ends were 1 base for V and 10 bases for J; bases not matched to a gene: 11. This CDR3 contains 17 residues. The CDR3 here is CASSLEGAGTSGSEQFF. The CDR3 nucleotides read TGTGCCAGCAGCTTAGAGGGGGCAGGGACTAGCGGGTCCGAGCAGTTCTTC.

The rearrangement joins TRBV18 to TRBJ2-7, with a weak D call TRBD1 (6 bases). The CDR3 totals 17 residues. Germline CDR1 KGHSH, CDR2 LQKENI. Trimming took 1 base from V and 3 from J, leaving 19 bases between them. CDR3 in DNA: TGTGCCAGCTCACCACTGGGTTTACAGGGTACCAGCTACGAGCAGTACTTC. Its translation: CASSPLGLQGTSYEQYF.

V gene TRBV29-1 combines with J gene TRBJ2-7, with a possible D match to TRBD2 (6 bases). Germline V CDR1 and CDR2: SQVTM, ANQGSEA. V dropped 5 bases and J dropped 4 bases, with 12 bases sitting between them. The CDR3 spans 12 residues. The CDR3 DNA reads as TGCAGCGTTAGCGCGGGAACGTACGAGCAGTACTTC. Residues: CSVSAGTYEQYF.

The V call is TRBV11-2, the J call TRBJ2-7, with a tentative D call TRBD1 (5 bases). The CDR3 spans 13 residues. Germline loops: CDR1 SGHAT, CDR2 FQNNGV. V lost 2 bases and J lost 5, with 10 bases in between. In DNA, the CDR3 is TGTGCCAGCAGCTTAAGCAGGGCCCACGAGCAGTACTTC. This translates into CASSLSRAHEQYF.

This clone was picked up a small number of times. The chain joins TRBV19 to TRBJ2-7; the D gene is possibly TRBD1 (10 bases). Between the trimmed V and J ends, which lost 7 bases and 7 bases, there was a span of 26 bases. The CDR3 is made up of 16 amino acids. Germline lookup yields CDR1 LNHDA and CDR2 SQIVND (reference sequence). CDR3 in DNA: TGTGCCAGTACCCCGCGGGGGGGACAGGGGCTTGGGGAGCAGTACTTC. The encoded protein is CASTPRGGQGLGEQYF.

The chain combines TRBV2 with TRBJ2-1; maybe TRBD2 (5 bases). Trimming left V 6 bases short and J 4 bases short, with 10 bases between. The CDR3 consists of 13 residues. Per the germline V gene, CDR1 is SNHLY and CDR2 is FYNNEI. The CDR3 region has the DNA TGTGCCAGCAGGGAGGACCCGTACAATGAGCAGTTCTTC. Translating gives CASREDPYNEQFF.

The chain is built from TRBV11-3 and TRBJ2-1, with D possibly called TRBD1 or TRBD2 (5 bases each). CDR3 length: 14 residues. V dropped 3 bases and J dropped 4 bases, with 10 bases sitting between them. Germline loops: CDR1 SGHNT, CDR2 YENEEA. This chain's CDR3 is CASSLGRDYNEQFF. The CDR3 DNA is TGTGCCAGCAGCTTGGGACGGGATTACAATGAGCAGTTCTTC. Looking up the rest from reference TRBV11-3 and TRBJ2-1 gives the full variable domain: EAGVVQSPRYKIIEKKQPVAFWCNPISGHNTLYWYLQNLGQGPELLIRYENEEAVDDSQLPKDRFSAERLKGVDSTLKIQPAELGDSAVYLCASSLGRDYNEQFFGPGTRLTVL.

The chain combines TRBV19 with TRBJ1-1; TRBD1 aligns across 10 bases. The germline V gene has CDR1 LNHDA and CDR2 SQIVND (reference sequence). The CDR3 spans 17 residues. V trimming: 6 bases; J trimming: 2 bases; junction bases outside the gene matches: 12. CDR3 region: CASSRRGQGGGNTEAFF. CDR3 nucleotide sequence: TGTGCCAGTAGCCGACGCGGACAGGGGGGAGGTAACACTGAAGCTTTCTTT.

Of note for this clone: Different DNA sequences within this sample yield the same CDR3. The chain carries TRBV5-1 and TRBJ2-1; D may be TRBD2 (5 bases). Per germline, CDR1 SGHRS and CDR2 YFSETQ. The CDR3 is 14 residues long. The V gene lost 0 bases and the J gene lost 4 bases, with 8 bases spanning the gap. In DNA form, the CDR3 reads TGCGCCAGCAGCTTGGGAGGAGGTTACAATGAGCAGTTCTTC. It specifies CASSLGGGYNEQFF.

The rearrangement uses TRBV7-2 and TRBJ2-3; no firm D call. The CDR3 has 13 amino acids. The germline V gene has CDR1 SGHTA and CDR2 FQGNSA. V was cut by 5 bases and J by 4 bases, with 10 bases left in between. The CDR3: CASSRDIADTQYF. In DNA, the CDR3 is TGTGCCAGCAGCCGTGATATCGCAGATACGCAGTATTTT.

V and J are TRBV6-5 and TRBJ2-5, with 10 bases lining up with TRBD2. Germline V gene sequence: CDR1 MNHEY, CDR2 SVGAGI. This CDR3 comprises 13 residues. Germline trimming cut 6 bases from V and 4 bases from J; bases unmatched to any gene: 2. The CDR3 DNA follows: TGTGCCAGCAGCGGGACTAGCGTAGAGACCCAGTACTTC. Its translation: CASSGTSVETQYF.

The V and J genes are TRBV4-2 and TRBJ1-1; D remains ambiguous. Trimming pared 1 base from V and 2 bases from J, leaving 5 bases between. CDR1 LGHNA and CDR2 YNFKEQ come from the germline V gene. This CDR3 region has 13 residues. For the CDR3, the DNA is TGTGCCAGCAGCCAAGTCGGTAACACTGAAGCTTTCTTT. It codes for CASSQVGNTEAFF.

Turning to this clone: A junction end diverges from the germline sequence, so it may reflect a read error. The chain recombines TRBV6-6 with TRBJ2-7, with D uncertain. This CDR3 contains 11 residues. CDR1 is MNHNY, CDR2 SVGAGI, per germline (reference sequence). Written as DNA, the CDR3 is TGTGCCAGCAGTTACTCCAACGAGCAGTACTTC. It yields the protein CASSYSNEQYF.

Turning to this clone: The sample has other DNA sequences that encode this CDR3 too. The rearrangement uses TRBV7-2 and TRBJ2-3, with unresolved D. Trimming cost V 4 bases and J 0 bases, with 2 bases left between them. This CDR3 region has 12 residues. Germline V lookup: CDR1 SGHTA, CDR2 FQGNSA. CDR3 sequence reads: CASSSSTDTQYF. CDR3 DNA: TGTGCCAGCAGCTCGAGCACAGATACGCAGTATTTT.